These 31 T cell receptor beta chains were all obtained from the same sample, sequenced in a study of T cell changes during pregnancy in multiple sclerosis. This table comes from immunoSEQ multiplex PCR, and its TCRdb copy is limited to in-frame clones, with some not included. The table records more than 35,000 clones, about 92% of them present only once. Source: CD4+ T cells from peripheral blood mononuclear cells, taken after pregnancy. The receptors shown here come from a female donor in good health, enrolled as a control in a pregnancy study.

This chain uses TRBV7-2 with TRBJ2-4; 9 nucleotides agree with TRBD1. Germline V CDR1 and CDR2: SGHTA, FQGNSA. V was clipped by 4 bases and J by 3 bases; unmatched bases: 7. CDR3 length: 16 amino acids. CDR3 nucleotide sequence: TGTGCCAGCAGCTCTATGGACAGGGGTGGCAAAAACATTCAGTACTTC. Translation gives CASSSMDRGGKNIQYF.

The V and J genes are TRBV7-2 and TRBJ1-4; no clear D gene. Germline V CDR1 and CDR2: SGHTA, FQGNSA. Deletions cut 1 base from V and 4 bases from J, with 7 bases between. The CDR3 runs 14 residues. DNA for the CDR3: TGTGCCAGCAGCTTAGGCGCAAATAATGAAAAACTGTTTTTT. Translated: CASSLGANNEKLFF.

The V call is TRBV19, the J call TRBJ2-7, with 7 bases matching TRBD1. With V trimmed by 3 bases and J by 0 bases, 5 bases remained unmatched. The CDR3 loop spans 15 amino acids. Per germline, CDR1 LNHDA and CDR2 SQIVND (reference sequence). The CDR3 protein is CASSIRDRLSYEQYF. Here the CDR3 DNA reads TGTGCCAGTAGTATCCGGGACAGACTCTCCTACGAGCAGTACTTC.

J is TRBJ1-2 and V is TRBV11-2, with 9 bases identical to TRBD1. After removal of 4 bases from V and 8 bases from J, the junction contained 11 bases not matched to a gene. CDR1 is SGHAT, CDR2 FQNNGV, per germline. This CDR3 spans 15 amino acids. The CDR3 DNA reads TGTGCCAGCAGCTCGCCGGACAGGGGCCTCCGGGGCTACACCTTC. This codes for CASSSPDRGLRGYTF.

This clone was found once. The chain links TRBV7-3 to TRBJ2-2, with D tentatively TRBD2 (6 bases). Trimming pared 5 bases from V and 0 bases from J, leaving 13 bases between. The CDR3 contains 16 residues. The germline V gene encodes CDR1 SGHTA and CDR2 FQGTGA. The CDR3 DNA reads as TGTGCCAGCAGCCCACGGGGGAGACCGAACACCGGGGAGCTGTTTTTT. Translating it yields CASSPRGRPNTGELFF.

On this clone: This CDR3 is also generated by other DNA sequences in the sample. The chain employs TRBV11-3 and TRBJ1-3; TRBD1 matches at 8 bases. V trimming: 5 bases; J trimming: 2 bases; junction bases outside the gene matches: 5. Looked up from germline, CDR1 is SGHNT and CDR2 is YENEEA. There are 15 residues in the CDR3. CDR3 bases: TGTGCCAGCAGCCCCGGACAGGGCCCTGGAAACACCATATATTTT. Protein sequence: CASSPGQGPGNTIYF.

CDR3 residues: CASSARQGSTDTQYF. The CDR3 DNA reads TGTGCCAGCAGCGCAAGACAGGGTAGCACAGATACGCAGTATTTT. J is TRBJ2-3 and V is TRBV7-2; 7 bases align to TRBD1. There are 15 residues in the CDR3. Germline V gives CDR1 SGHTA, CDR2 FQGNSA. The V segment lost 5 bases and the J segment 0 bases; nucleotides outside the gene matches: 5.

The gene calls are TRBV30 and TRBJ2-2, with D uncertain. Germline V CDR1 and CDR2: GTSNPN, SVGIG (reference sequence). CDR3 size: 14 residues. Deletions cut 0 bases from V and 1 base from J, with 6 bases between. The CDR3, as DNA: TGTGCCTGGAGTGTGGCCGTGAACACCGGGGAGCTGTTTTTT. Translated, it gives CAWSVAVNTGELFF.

The genes are TRBV27 and TRBJ2-2; TRBD2 is a possible D gene (6 bases). Germline loops: CDR1 MNHEY, CDR2 SMNVEV (reference sequence). The CDR3 is 15 residues long. Deletions cut 3 bases from V and 5 bases from J, with 13 bases between. Here the CDR3 DNA reads TGTGCCAGCAGTTTTATCCCGGCGGGGACCGGGGAGCTGTTTTTT. It yields the protein CASSFIPAGTGELFF.

The chain carries TRBV18 and TRBJ2-3, with 10 bases that match TRBD2. The germline CDR1 and CDR2 sequences are KGHSH and LQKENI. CDR3 length: 17 amino acids. With V trimmed by 5 bases and J by 2 bases, 10 bases remained unmatched. The CDR3 DNA follows: TGTGCCAGCTCAAAGGATCTTAGCGGGGGGCACACAGATACGCAGTATTTT. This gives the protein CASSKDLSGGHTDTQYF.

The rearrangement joins TRBV9 to TRBJ2-5, with 7 nucleotides matching TRBD1. CDR1 is SGDLS and CDR2 is YYNGEE in the germline V gene. Losses at the gene ends were 3 bases for V and 2 bases for J; bases not matched to a gene: 7. The CDR3 is made up of 15 amino acids. The CDR3, as DNA: TGTGCCAGCAGCGCTGCCGTGGGACAGCAAGAGACCCAGTACTTC. Protein product: CASSAAVGQQETQYF.

V and J are TRBV28 and TRBJ2-7; D might be TRBD2 (6 bases). Germline V gene sequence: CDR1 MDHEN, CDR2 SYDVKM. Trimming left V 3 bases short and J 2 bases short, with 26 bases between. The CDR3 contains 19 residues. The CDR3 loop reads CASSFSPVLASVNPYEQYF. In DNA form, the CDR3 reads TGTGCCAGCAGTTTTTCTCCTGTGCTAGCGTCGGTGAACCCCTACGAGCAGTACTTC.

The chain carries TRBV19 and TRBJ2-2; no firm D call. The CDR3 consists of 14 residues. The V gene's germline CDR1 is LNHDA and CDR2 SQIVND (reference sequence). Trimming left V 4 bases short and J 1 base short, with 7 bases between. CDR3 DNA sequence: TGTGCCAGTAGTAGGCTAGTGAACACCGGGGAGCTGTTTTTT. Protein product: CASSRLVNTGELFF.

The sample holds one count of this clone. The V gene is TRBV5-1, the J gene TRBJ1-6; 7 nucleotides agree with TRBD1. V trimming: 3 bases; J trimming: 5 bases; junction bases outside the gene matches: 5. Per germline, CDR1 SGHRS and CDR2 YFSETQ. The CDR3 consists of 15 residues. The CDR3 coding sequence is TGCGCCAGCAGCTCACAGGGGACCGATAATTCACCCCTCCACTTT. Translation gives CASSSQGTDNSPLHF.

The chain links TRBV7-9 to TRBJ2-1; D is ambiguous. This CDR3 comprises 15 residues. V lost 1 base to trimming and J lost 0 bases, with 7 bases between them. CDR1 SEHNR and CDR2 FQNEAQ come from the germline V gene (reference sequence). CDR3 coding DNA: TGTGCCAGCAGCTTAGACTGGGCCTCCTACAATGAGCAGTTCTTC. It yields the protein CASSLDWASYNEQFF. Full variable domain (missing parts from reference TRBV7-9 and TRBJ2-1): DTGVSQNPRHKITKRGQNVTFRCDPISEHNRLYWYRQTLGQGPEFLTYFQNEAQLEKSRLLSDRFSAERPKGSFSTLEIQRTEQGDSAMYLCASSLDWASYNEQFFGPGTRLTVL.

This chain joins TRBV20-1 and TRBJ1-2; the D is unclear. This CDR3 comprises 9 residues. The germline V and J ends were trimmed by 3 bases and 8 bases, with 4 bases remaining between them. The germline V gene has CDR1 DFQATT and CDR2 SNEGSKA (reference sequence). The CDR3 nucleotides are TGCAGTGCTAGTCAGGGCTACACCTTC. Encoded protein: CSASQGYTF.

The chain recombines TRBV29-1 with TRBJ1-1, with TRBD1 matching over 8 bases. The CDR3 totals 12 residues. Unmatched junction bases numbered 5, after V lost 4 bases and J lost 7 bases. CDR1 is SQVTM and CDR2 is ANQGSEA in the germline V gene. The CDR3 protein is CSVVLGTGEAFF. The CDR3 region has the DNA TGCAGCGTTGTTCTTGGGACAGGTGAAGCTTTCTTT.

The chain combines TRBV5-4 with TRBJ1-2; 10 positions agree with TRBD1. V lost 0 bases, J lost 2 bases, and 4 bases stayed unmatched. This CDR3 contains 16 residues. The germline CDR1 and CDR2 sequences are SGHNT and YYREEE (reference sequence). Here the CDR3 DNA reads TGTGCCAGCAGCTTGGGACAGGGGGCGCAGAACTATGGCTACACCTTC. This translates into CASSLGQGAQNYGYTF.

V is TRBV10-3 and J is TRBJ1-1, with 7 bases that match TRBD1. Germline loops: CDR1 ENHRY, CDR2 SYGVKD. V shed 5 bases and J 1 base; nucleotides not matched to a gene: 7. This CDR3 contains 15 residues. CDR3 nucleotide sequence: TGTGCCATCAGTTTAGACAGGGATCAGAACACTGAAGCTTTCTTT. Translating gives CAISLDRDQNTEAFF.

This clone was picked up one time. The V and J genes are TRBV6-5 and TRBJ1-1; possibly TRBD1 for D (6 bases). CDR3 size: 14 residues. With 2 bases removed from V and 3 bases from J, the gap between germline ends came to 10 bases. Germline V gene sequence: CDR1 MNHEY, CDR2 SVGAGI. The DNA of the CDR3 is TGTGCCAGCAGTTACGGACAGAGCGACACTGAAGCTTTCTTT. As protein: CASSYGQSDTEAFF.

V is TRBV27 and J is TRBJ1-4; weak D call: TRBD1 (5 bases). Deletions cut 1 base from V and 1 base from J, with 25 bases between. This CDR3 has 21 residues. The germline V gene has CDR1 MNHEY and CDR2 SMNVEV (reference sequence). In DNA, the CDR3 is TGTGCCAGCAGTTTATATTCCGTACCGGGGGGGTCGATGAGAACTAATGAAAAACTGTTTTTT. It specifies CASSLYSVPGGSMRTNEKLFF.

This CDR3 reads CASRGGRNEKLFF. The CDR3 DNA follows: TGTGCCAGTAGAGGAGGTCGTAATGAAAAACTGTTTTTT. The V gene is TRBV19, the J gene TRBJ1-4; D is unclear. Trimming pared 6 bases from V and 4 bases from J, leaving 9 bases between. CDR1 LNHDA and CDR2 SQIVND come from the germline V gene (reference sequence). The CDR3 runs to 13 residues.

The chain's CDR3 is CASSRLEVLAGTDTQYF. CDR3 nucleotide sequence: TGTGCCAGCAGCCGCCTAGAGGTCCTAGCGGGAACGGATACGCAGTATTTT. V usage is TRBV7-9 and J usage is TRBJ2-3, with 9 bases aligning to TRBD2. This CDR3 spans 17 amino acids. Losses at the gene ends were 5 bases for V and 6 bases for J; bases not matched to a gene: 15. The germline V gene encodes CDR1 SEHNR and CDR2 FQNEAQ (reference sequence). The full variable domain, in which reference TRBV7-9 and TRBJ2-3 provide the parts outside the CDR3, is DTGVSQNPRHKITKRGQNVTFRCDPISEHNRLYWYRQTLGQGPEFLTYFQNEAQLEKSRLLSDRFSAERPKGSFSTLEIQRTEQGDSAMYLCASSRLEVLAGTDTQYFGPGTRLTVL.

V is TRBV27 and J is TRBJ1-6; weak D call: TRBD1 (5 bases). From germline, CDR1 is MNHEY and CDR2 SMNVEV (reference sequence). V lost 6 bases, J lost 9 bases, and 15 bases lay in between. The CDR3 has 14 residues. Here the CDR3 DNA reads TGTGCCAGCAGGATGACCGGGCAGGGTTCACCCCTCCACTTT. This codes for CASRMTGQGSPLHF.

This sequence joins TRBV9 and TRBJ2-2; TRBD2 matches 12 bases. The CDR3 covers 17 residues. The germline gives CDR1 SGDLS, CDR2 YYNGEE. The junction had 3 bases not matched to a gene; V was cut back by 2 bases and J by 1 base. The CDR3 nucleotides read TGTGCCAGCAGCGTCCTAGCGGGGGGGGTGAACACCGGGGAGCTGTTTTTT. It is translated as CASSVLAGGVNTGELFF.

This chain joins TRBV10-2 and TRBJ2-1; 8 bases match TRBD2. In germline, CDR1 is WSHSY, CDR2 SAAADI. The V segment lost 3 bases and the J segment 7 bases; nucleotides outside the gene matches: 8. The CDR3 runs 15 residues. CDR3 sequence reads: CASSDPSGRRNEQFF. CDR3 in DNA: TGCGCCAGCAGTGATCCCAGCGGGAGACGAAATGAGCAGTTCTTC.

The V and J genes are TRBV10-3 and TRBJ1-1; no clear D. Per the germline V gene, CDR1 is ENHRY and CDR2 is SYGVKD. V lost 2 bases to trimming and J lost 4 bases, with 26 bases between them. The CDR3 spans 19 residues. The CDR3 reads CAISEPNGGTITGFTEAFF. In DNA, the CDR3 is TGTGCCATCAGTGAGCCCAACGGCGGAACCATAACGGGTTTCACTGAAGCTTTCTTT.

The chain couples TRBV2 to TRBJ2-3; TRBD2 matches at 11 bases. V lost 7 bases, J lost 0 bases, and 9 bases stayed unmatched. Germline V gene lookup returns CDR1 SNHLY and CDR2 FYNNEI. The CDR3 runs to 17 residues. CDR3 loop: CASKATSGRISTDTQYF. The CDR3 DNA reads as TGTGCCAGCAAAGCAACTAGCGGGAGAATAAGCACAGATACGCAGTATTTT.

A few counts support this clone. The chain is built from TRBV28 and TRBJ2-7, with 12 nucleotides matching TRBD2. The germline V gene has CDR1 MDHEN and CDR2 SYDVKM. Trimming at V came to 5 bases and at J to 3 bases, leaving 8 bases not matched to a gene. The CDR3 sequence is 16 residues long. CDR3 sequence: CASSPHWTSGIYEQYF. The CDR3 DNA follows: TGTGCCAGCAGTCCCCACTGGACTAGCGGGATCTACGAGCAGTACTTC. Drawing the rest from reference TRBV28 and TRBJ2-7, the complete variable domain is DVKVTQSSRYLVKRTGEKVFLECVQDMDHENMFWYRQDPGLGLRLIYFSYDVKMKEKGDIPEGYSVSREKKERFSLILESASTNQTSMYLCASSPHWTSGIYEQYFGPGTRLTVT.

This chain links TRBV5-4 with TRBJ2-4, with a tentative D call TRBD2 (6 bases). This CDR3 comprises 17 residues. Trimming removed 4 bases from V and 1 base from J, with 18 bases in between. CDR1 and CDR2 (germline): SGHNT, YYREEE (reference sequence). The CDR3 spells CASSPAGTPVAKNIQYF. The CDR3 DNA sequence: TGTGCCAGCAGCCCTGCCGGGACTCCCGTTGCCAAAAACATTCAGTACTTC.

This clone has just a few counts. The chain combines TRBV10-3 with TRBJ1-1; D is possibly TRBD1 (5 bases). The germline gives CDR1 ENHRY, CDR2 SYGVKD. The CDR3 totals 13 residues. The germline V and J ends were trimmed by 4 bases and 3 bases, with 9 bases remaining between them. The CDR3 sequence: CAISGGSDTEAFF. The CDR3 DNA reads TGTGCCATCAGTGGGGGCTCAGACACTGAAGCTTTCTTT.